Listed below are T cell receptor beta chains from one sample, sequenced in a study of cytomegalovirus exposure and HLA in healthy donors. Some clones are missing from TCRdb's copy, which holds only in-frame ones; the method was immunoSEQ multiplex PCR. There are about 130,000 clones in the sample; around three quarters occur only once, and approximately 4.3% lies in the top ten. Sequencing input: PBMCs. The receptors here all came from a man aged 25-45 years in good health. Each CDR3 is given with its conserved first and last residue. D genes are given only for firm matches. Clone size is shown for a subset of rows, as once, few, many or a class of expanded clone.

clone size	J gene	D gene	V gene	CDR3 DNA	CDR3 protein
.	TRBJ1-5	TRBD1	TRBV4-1	TGCGCCAGCAGCCCCCAGAGGGGGACAGTTGTCAATCAGCCCCAGCATTTT	CASSPQRGTVVNQPQHF
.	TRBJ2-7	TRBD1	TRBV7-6	TGTGCCAGCAGCCAGACTCCGGGACAGACGAATATTCTGAATTACGAGCAGTACTTC	CASSQTPGQTNILNYEQYF
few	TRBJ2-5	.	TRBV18	TGTGCCAGCTCACCACGGCTCTCACGGTACCGGGGCCAAGAGACCCAGTACTTC	CASSPRLSRYRGQETQYF
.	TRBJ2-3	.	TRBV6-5	TGTGCCAGCTCCTTATCCCAGGTAGATACGCAGTATTTT	CASSLSQVDTQYF
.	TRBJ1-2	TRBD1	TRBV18	TGTGCCAGCTCACCCGGCCGGGACAGGGACTATGGCTACACCTTC	CASSPGRDRDYGYTF
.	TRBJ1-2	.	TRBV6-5	TGTGCCAGCAGTTACCTCCGGGAGCCATATGGCTACACCTTC	CASSYLREPYGYTF
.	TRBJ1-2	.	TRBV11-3	TGTGCCAGCATCCCCTCCCGAAGGACAATGATCCCCTATGGCTACACCTTC	CASIPSRRTMIPYGYTF
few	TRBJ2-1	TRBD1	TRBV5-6	TGTGCCAGCAGCCCGGGACAGGGGGATGAGCAGTTCTTC	CASSPGQGDEQFF
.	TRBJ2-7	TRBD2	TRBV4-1	TGCGCCAGCAGCCAAGGCCTAGCGGGGACTCGTGAGCAGTACTTC	CASSQGLAGTREQYF
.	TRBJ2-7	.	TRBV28	TGTGCCAGCAATGAGGGGGGGGGTAGGAACGAGCAGTACTTC	CASNEGGGRNEQYF
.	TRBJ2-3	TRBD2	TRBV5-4	TGTGCCAGCAGGTTAGCGGGACTCACTAACACAGATACGCAGTATTTT	CASRLAGLTNTDTQYF
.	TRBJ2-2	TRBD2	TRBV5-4	TGTGCCAGCAGCTTGCGGGAGGAAAACGGGGAGCTGTTTTTT	CASSLREENGELFF
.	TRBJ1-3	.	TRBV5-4	TGTGCCAGCAGCTTGTCGCCAGCTGGAAACACCATATATTTT	CASSLSPAGNTIYF
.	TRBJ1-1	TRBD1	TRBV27	TGTGCCAGCAGTCTCGGACAGGGGAACACTGAAGCTTTCTTT	CASSLGQGNTEAFF
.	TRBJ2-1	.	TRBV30	TGTGTCAGCGATGAGCAGTTCTTC	CVSDEQFF
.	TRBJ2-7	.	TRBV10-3	TGTGCCAGCACTAGGGAGAGCTCCTACGAGCAGTACTTC	CASTRESSYEQYF
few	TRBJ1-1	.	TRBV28	TGTGCCAGCATCGAAACTGGGGGGGTGACTGAAGCTTTCTTT	CASIETGGVTEAFF
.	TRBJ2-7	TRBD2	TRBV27	TGTGCCAGCAGTCCCCCGCCGGTTGCGGGAGGGCAGTACGAGCAGTACTTC	CASSPPPVAGGQYEQYF
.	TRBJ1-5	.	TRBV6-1	TGTGCCAGCAGTGAACGTAGCAATCAGCCCCAGCATTTT	CASSERSNQPQHF
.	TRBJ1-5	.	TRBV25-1	TGTGCCAGCAGTGAACCGGGTCAGCCCCAGCATTTT	CASSEPGQPQHF
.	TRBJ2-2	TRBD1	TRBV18	TGTGCCAGCTCCCCCCGGGACAGTTACACCGGGGAGCTGTTTTTT	CASSPRDSYTGELFF
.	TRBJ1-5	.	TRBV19	TGTGCCAGTAGTCCCGCCAGGGGCGGTTATAGCAATCAGCCCCAGCATTTT	CASSPARGGYSNQPQHF
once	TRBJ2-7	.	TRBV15	TGTGCCACCAGCAGAGAACTAGCAAACCCCTACGAGCAGTACTTC	CATSRELANPYEQYF
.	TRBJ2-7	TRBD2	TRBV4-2	TGTGCCAGCAGCCAACGGGACCCCACTAGCGGTAGTTACGAGCAGTACTTC	CASSQRDPTSGSYEQYF
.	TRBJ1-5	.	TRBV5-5	TGTGCCAGTAGACACCGGGACACAAACAATCAGCCCCAGCATTTT	CASRHRDTNNQPQHF
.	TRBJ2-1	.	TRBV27	TGTGCCAGCAGGGACCCGTCAGGAGGCCGCTTCAATGAGCAGTTCTTC	CASRDPSGGRFNEQFF
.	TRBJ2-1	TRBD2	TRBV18	TGTGCCAGCTCACCCCCTAGCGGGAGGGCCAATGGTGAGCAGTTCTTC	CASSPPSGRANGEQFF
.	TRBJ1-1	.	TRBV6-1	TGTGCCAGCCGCGCAGGAGGCCTAGCTTTCTTT	CASRAGGLAFF
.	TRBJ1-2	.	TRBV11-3	TGTGCCAGCAGCTTCACCGGACTTTCTGAGGACTATGGCTACACCTTC	CASSFTGLSEDYGYTF
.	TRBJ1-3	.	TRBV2	TGTGCCAGCAGTGAAAGGACTGGACTCAGAGGCTACTCTGGAAACACCATATATTTT	CASSERTGLRGYSGNTIYF
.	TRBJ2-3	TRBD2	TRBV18	TGTGCCAGCTCACCTTTTAGCGGGACGAGCACAGATACGCAGTATTTT	CASSPFSGTSTDTQYF
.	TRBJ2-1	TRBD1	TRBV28	TGTGCCAGCAGACTCGACAGGGTGGCCCCCTACAATGAGCAGTTCTTC	CASRLDRVAPYNEQFF
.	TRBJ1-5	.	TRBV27	TGTGCCAGCAGTTTCTTCCCGACCAGGAACGGGGAGCCCCAGCATTTT	CASSFFPTRNGEPQHF
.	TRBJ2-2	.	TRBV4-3	TGCGCCAGCAGCCAAGATCGGGACACCGGGGAGCTGTTTTTT	CASSQDRDTGELFF
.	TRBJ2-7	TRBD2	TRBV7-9	TGTTCCAGCAGCAGGGGACCCGGGGGGGTTTGGTTC	CSSSRGPGGVWF
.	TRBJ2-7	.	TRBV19	TGTGCCAGTAGCACCCTCCAGAACGAGCAGTACTTC	CASSTLQNEQYF
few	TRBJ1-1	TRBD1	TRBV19	TGTGCCAGTAGTCCAGGGGGGTTTGGTGAAGCTTTCTTT	CASSPGGFGEAFF
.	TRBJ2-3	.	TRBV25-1	TGTGCCAGCAGCGGAGGGCAGCGACTCACAGATACGCAGTATTTT	CASSGGQRLTDTQYF
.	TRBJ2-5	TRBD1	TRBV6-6	TGTGCCAGCAGTAGCCCCCAGGGGGCGCGGGAGACCCAGTACTTC	CASSSPQGARETQYF
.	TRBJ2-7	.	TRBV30	TGTGCCTGGAGACGGCTAGCCGCCTACGAGCAGTACTTC	CAWRRLAAYEQYF
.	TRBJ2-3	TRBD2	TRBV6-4	TGTGCCAGCAGTGACTCGACAGCGGGAGAGCTAGATACGCAGTATTTT	CASSDSTAGELDTQYF
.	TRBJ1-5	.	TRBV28	TGTGCCAGCAGTTCGAGTCAGGGCGGGAGTCAGCCCCAGCATTTT	CASSSSQGGSQPQHF
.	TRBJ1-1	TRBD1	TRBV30	TGTGCCTGGAGATCCCGGGACAGAGCTGGCCTGAACACTGAAGCTTTCTTT	CAWRSRDRAGLNTEAFF
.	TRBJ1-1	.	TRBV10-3	TGTGCCATCAGTGAGGGAGACCGGGGGGAAGCTTTCTTT	CAISEGDRGEAFF
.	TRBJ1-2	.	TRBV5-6	TGTGCCAGCAGCGTCCCCAGGAAAGGAGGCTACACCTTC	CASSVPRKGGYTF
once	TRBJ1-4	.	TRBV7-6	TGTGCCAGCAGCTTAGTTTTAGGGACAAGGAATGAAAAACTGTTTTTT	CASSLVLGTRNEKLFF
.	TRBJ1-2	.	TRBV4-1	TGCGCCAGCAGCCAAGGGGGGGTCACCTCCGTCTATGGCTACACCTTC	CASSQGGVTSVYGYTF
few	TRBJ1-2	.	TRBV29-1	TGCAGCGTTGGGGTGGGCAGAAACTATGGCTACACCTTC	CSVGVGRNYGYTF
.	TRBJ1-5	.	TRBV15	TGTGCCACCAGCAGAGACAGTCTTTATCAGCCCCAGCATTTT	CATSRDSLYQPQHF
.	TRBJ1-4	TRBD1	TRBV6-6	TGTGCCAGCAGTTACCGGGACAGGGTCGAAAAACTGTTTTTT	CASSYRDRVEKLFF
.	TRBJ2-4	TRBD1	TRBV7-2	TGTGCCAGCAGCTTAGGGGGGACAGGCGGAAACATTCAGTACTTC	CASSLGGTGGNIQYF
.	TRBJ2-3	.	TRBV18	TGTGCCAGCTCACCAAGGGGGAGAGGGACAGATACGCAGTATTTT	CASSPRGRGTDTQYF
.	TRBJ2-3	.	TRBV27	TGTGCCAGCAGTCTGCAGGCTAGCACAGATACGCAGTATTTT	CASSLQASTDTQYF